These 7 T cell receptor beta chains were all obtained from the same sample, sequenced in a study of T cell repertoires and Cas9 in healthy adults. The table came from immunoSEQ multiplex PCR; TCRdb's copy has only in-frame clones and leaves some out. The data contain 20,000 to 25,000 clones, under 95% of them singletons. Sequencing input: CD4+ effector T cells (CD127+, CD25-, CD137-, CD154-) from PBMCs; culture status not recorded. These receptors came from a human donor in good health.

The chain links TRBV5-5 to TRBJ2-7, with TRBD1 identical over 7 bases. V lost 1 base and J lost 6; bases outside the gene matches: 7. Germline V gene lookup returns CDR1 SGHKS and CDR2 YYEKEE (reference sequence). The CDR3 length is 14 residues. The CDR3 region has the DNA TGTGCCAGCAGCTTGTTTAGTCCAGGGGGCGAGCAGTACTTC. Translating it yields CASSLFSPGGEQYF. The full variable domain, completed using reference TRBV5-5 and TRBJ2-7, is DAGVTQSPTHLIKTRGQQVTLRCSPISGHKSVSWYQQVLGQGPQFIFQYYEKEERGRGNFPDRFSARQFPNYSSELNVNALLLGDSALYLCASSLFSPGGEQYFGPGTRLTVT.

The rearrangement uses TRBV28 and TRBJ1-3; 7 positions agree with TRBD1. The germline CDR1 and CDR2 sequences are MDHEN and SYDVKM. Trimming removed 3 bases from V and 5 bases from J; junction bases left unmatched: 1. This CDR3 is built from 13 residues. CDR3 nucleotides: TGTGCCAGCAGTTTGAGGGGGCGAAACACCATATATTTT. Protein sequence: CASSLRGRNTIYF.

The rearrangement links TRBV4-1 to TRBJ2-3; 11 nucleotides line up with TRBD2. Looked up from germline, CDR1 is MGHRA and CDR2 is YSYEKL. V lost 3 bases, J lost 3 bases, and 5 bases stayed unmatched. The CDR3 sequence is 16 residues long. The CDR3 DNA sequence: TGCGCCAGCAGCCAGGCGCTAGCGGGGGGTACAGATACGCAGTATTTT. This translates into CASSQALAGGTDTQYF.

The V gene is TRBV6-6, the J gene TRBJ1-2, with D perhaps matching TRBD1 (5 bases). V was trimmed by 7 bases and J by 4 bases, leaving 16 bases between them. Germline loops: CDR1 MNHNY, CDR2 SVGAGI (reference sequence). CDR3 size: 14 residues. CDR3 nucleotide sequence: TGTGCCAGCACCGATCTGTGGGGCCTCTATGGCTACACCTTC. It codes for CASTDLWGLYGYTF.

The chain recombines TRBV10-3 with TRBJ1-2; 7 bases line up with TRBD1. Trimming took 9 bases from V and 0 from J; bases not matched to a gene: 7. Germline CDR1 reads ENHRY; CDR2 reads SYGVKD. The CDR3 totals 14 residues. CDR3 sequence (DNA): TGTGCCATTAGACAGGGCCGTGCTAACTATGGCTACACCTTC. Encoded protein: CAIRQGRANYGYTF.

In nucleotides, the CDR3 is TGTGCCAGCAGCTTCCCGGGACAGGGAAGAATGGAGTCACCCCTCCACTTT. It codes for CASSFPGQGRMESPLHF. The genes are TRBV12-1 and TRBJ1-6; the tabulated D call, TRBD1, remains unverified against the DNA. TRBV12-1 is described as a pseudogene. The CDR3 is 17 residues long.

Turning to this clone: The conserved closing phenylalanine or tryptophan is absent in this CDR3, likely reflecting a read error. The chain is built from TRBV4-2 and TRBJ2-3, with 8 bases aligning to TRBD2. V was pared by 4 bases and J by 4 bases, with 7 bases of the junction left unmatched. Looked up from germline, CDR1 is LGHNA and CDR2 is YNFKEQ. The length of the CDR3 is 15 residues. CDR3 loop: CASSLRSGGSDTQYS. DNA for the CDR3: TGTGCCAGCAGCCTTCGGAGCGGGGGTTCAGATACGCAGTATTCT.